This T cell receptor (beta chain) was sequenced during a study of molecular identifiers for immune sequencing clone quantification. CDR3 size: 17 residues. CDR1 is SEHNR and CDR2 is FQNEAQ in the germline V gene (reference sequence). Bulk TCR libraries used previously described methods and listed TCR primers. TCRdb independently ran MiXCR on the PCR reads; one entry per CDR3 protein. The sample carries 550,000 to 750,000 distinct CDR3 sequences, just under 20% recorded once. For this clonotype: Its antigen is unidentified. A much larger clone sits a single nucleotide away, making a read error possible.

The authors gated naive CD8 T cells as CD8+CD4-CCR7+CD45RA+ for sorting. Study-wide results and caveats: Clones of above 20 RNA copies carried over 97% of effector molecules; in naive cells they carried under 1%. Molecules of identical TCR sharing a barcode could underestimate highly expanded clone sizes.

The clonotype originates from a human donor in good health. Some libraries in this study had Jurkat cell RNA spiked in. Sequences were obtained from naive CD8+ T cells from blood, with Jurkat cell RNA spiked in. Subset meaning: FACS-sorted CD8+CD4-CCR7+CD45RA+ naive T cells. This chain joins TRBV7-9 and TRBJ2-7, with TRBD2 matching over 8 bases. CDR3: CAGSFVPGLEYLYEQYF. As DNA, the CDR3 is TGTGCCGGCAGCTTTGTTCCGGGACTAGAGTACCTCTACGAGCAGTACTTC. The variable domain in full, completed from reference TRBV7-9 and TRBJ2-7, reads DTGVSQNPRHKITKRGQNVTFRCDPISEHNRLYWYRQTLGQGPEFLTYFQNEAQLEKSRLLSDRFSAERPKGSFSTLEIQRTEQGDSAMYLCAGSFVPGLEYLYEQYFGPGTRLTVT.